This T cell receptor beta chain was captured by sequencing in a study of T cells in Graves' hyperthyroidism and ophthalmopathy. Study results and caveats: Ophthalmopathy prediction by the model preceded onset by a median approximately 5.9 months.

This clonotype was counted at least ten times. The antigen remains undetermined. Germline V gives CDR1 MNHEY, CDR2 SVGEGT. This CDR3 region has 13 residues. Deletions cut 0 bases from V and 3 bases from J, with 3 bases between. RNA transcripts were the template for amplifying TCR beta CDR3 regions. TCR CDR3 underwent first-round RT-PCR with the HTBI primer set. TCRdb recomputed calls from the multiplex PCR reads with MiXCR, one row per CDR3 protein. Seen here are about 720,000 distinct CDR3 sequences, 16% observed once, and the top ten hold about 8.4%. The chain combines TRBV6-2 or TRBV6-3 with TRBJ2-1; D gene uncertain. Sequencing was carried out using blood. This sequence was found in a man between 18 and 35 years old with Graves' hyperthyroidism. The CDR3, as DNA: TGTGCCAGCAGTTACTCGGACTACAATGAGCAGTTCTTC. It yields the protein CASSYSDYNEQFF.